This T cell receptor beta chain was recorded in a study of blood T cell repertoires in COVID-19. Study as a whole: Sites across the United States, Italy and Spain contributed samples from acute and convalescent COVID-19. Nucleic acid was either cDNA or gDNA, and it came from T cells, B-cell-depleted T cells, or PBMCs.

Original processing methods: Amplification of reference gene primers provided the estimated nucleated cell counts. Using immunoSEQ multiplex PCR, the repertoire was profiled, and TCRdb retains in-frame clones only, with some absent. V, J and clone size derive from that table, while D and trimming were established from the DNA sequence. The sample has 110,000 or so clones; 65% to 90% are singletons. Trimming pared 8 bases from V and 1 base from J, leaving 11 bases between. CDR3 length equals 14 residues. Germline-derived CDR1 and CDR2 are ENHRY and SYGVKD. Sequences were obtained from peripheral blood. This receptor was identified in a man aged 45-60 years with acute or convalescent COVID-19. V usage is TRBV10-3 and J usage is TRBJ2-2; D is ambiguous. The CDR3: CAISGVKNTGELFF. DNA of the CDR3: TGTGCCATCTCGGGTGTTAAGAACACCGGGGAGCTGTTTTTT.